This TCR beta chain stems from a study of regulatory T cells in long-lasting Graves disease. Arm-PCR of CDR3 regions and iRepertoire HTBI primers were the basis on which TCR beta libraries were built. TCRdb redid the calling of the multiplex PCR reads with MiXCR, one entry per CDR3 protein. This table holds some 500,000 distinct CDR3 sequences, approximately 16% found once. As to time point: newly diagnosed GD, antithyroid drugs for less than 3 months. With RNA extracted from PBMCs as input, the TCR library was made. Roughly 9 milliliters of peripheral blood went into EDTA tubes. The same data also contributed to another study, on T cells in Graves' hyperthyroidism and ophthalmopathy. Per that paper: During a first-round RT-PCR of the TCR CDR3, the HTBI primer set was used. It was a median about 7.1 months before onset that the model predicted ophthalmopathy.

This TCR was recovered from a woman aged 40-65 years with Graves disease. This material consisted of peripheral blood mononuclear cells (PBMCs), taken at new diagnosis, from a patient treated with antithyroid drugs.

The chain's CDR3 is CASRYRQASGYEQYF. The CDR3 DNA follows: TGTGCCAGCAGATACAGACAGGCTTCAGGGTACGAGCAGTACTTC. V usage is TRBV28 and J usage is TRBJ2-7, with D possibly being TRBD1 (6 bases). The CDR3 is 15 amino acids. Germline CDR1 is MDHEN and CDR2 is SYDVKM. Between the trimmed V and J ends, which lost 6 bases and 4 bases, there was a span of 19 bases.